Below, 22 T cell receptor beta chains from the same sample are listed, as sequenced in a study of cytomegalovirus exposure and HLA in healthy donors. The PCR ran on 60 Vbeta and 13 Jbeta primers. Profiling relied on immunoSEQ multiplex PCR, and the TCRdb table lists in-frame clones only, not all of them. The sample shows about 170,000 clones, around 83% of them seen only once. The source material was PBMCs. All receptors come from a young man in good health and CMV-seropositive.

The V and J genes are TRBV4-2 and TRBJ2-7; TRBD1 is a possible D gene (5 bases). CDR1 is LGHNA and CDR2 is YNFKEQ in the germline V gene. This CDR3 contains 15 residues. Trimming took off 1 base at V and 0 bases at J, with 10 bases between the two ends. CDR3: CASSQVHDSSYEQYF. The CDR3 DNA reads TGTGCCAGCAGCCAAGTCCACGACAGCTCCTACGAGCAGTACTTC.

The rearrangement links TRBV29-1 to TRBJ1-2, with D possibly TRBD1 on 5 matching bases. The germline V gene has CDR1 SQVTM and CDR2 ANQGSEA. Trimming left V 4 bases short and J 2 bases short, with 5 bases between. This CDR3 is 11 amino acids long. The CDR3 here is CSVGQNYGYTF. Written as DNA, the CDR3 is TGCAGCGTTGGACAGAACTATGGCTACACCTTC.

V and J are TRBV11-2 and TRBJ2-7, with a weak D call TRBD2 (7 bases). The CDR3 loop spans 13 amino acids. V lost 1 base and J 7 bases, leaving 11 bases between the germline ends. CDR1 SGHAT and CDR2 FQNNGV come from the germline V gene. The CDR3 nucleotides are TGTGCCAGCAGCTTAGTCGGGGGGCCAGAGCAGTACTTC. The encoded protein is CASSLVGGPEQYF.

The rearrangement uses TRBV9 and TRBJ1-1, with no clear D. The CDR3 is made up of 17 amino acids. The germline V and J ends were trimmed by 0 bases and 0 bases, with 15 bases remaining between them. Germline CDR1 is SGDLS and CDR2 is YYNGEE. This CDR3 reads CASSVDPGMGMNTEAFF. The DNA of the CDR3 is TGTGCCAGCAGCGTAGATCCCGGGATGGGAATGAACACTGAAGCTTTCTTT.

This clone turned up a few times. The CDR3 DNA follows: TGTGCCATCAGTGTTTTGGCGGGCAATCAGCCCCAGCATTTT. Amino acid sequence: CAISVLAGNQPQHF. The V and J genes are TRBV10-3 and TRBJ1-5; D unclear. Germline V gene lookup returns CDR1 ENHRY and CDR2 SYGVKD. V was clipped by 4 bases and J by 2 bases, with 9 bases between them. This CDR3 has 14 amino acids.

V is TRBV11-2 and J is TRBJ1-5; no clear D. This CDR3 is 14 amino acids long. V shed 3 bases and J shed 4 bases, with 10 bases lying between them. Germline V lookup: CDR1 SGHAT, CDR2 FQNNGV. The CDR3 bases are TGTGCCAGCAGCTTTCTAGGGAGTAATCAGCCCCAGCATTTT. Protein product: CASSFLGSNQPQHF.

The chain employs TRBV9 and TRBJ2-7; TRBD1 aligns across 11 bases. Looked up from germline, CDR1 is SGDLS and CDR2 is YYNGEE. The CDR3 sequence is 15 residues long. The V gene end was trimmed by 3 bases and the J gene end by 5 bases; junction bases not matched to a gene: 7. The CDR3 spells CASSASGTGGDEQYF. In nucleotides, the CDR3 is TGTGCCAGCAGCGCTTCCGGGACAGGGGGGGACGAGCAGTACTTC. Based on the CDR3 plus reference TRBV9 and TRBJ2-7, the full variable domain is DSGVTQTPKHLITATGQRVTLRCSPRSGDLSVYWYQQSLDQGLQFLIQYYNGEERAKGNILERFSAQQFPDLHSELNLSSLELGDSALYFCASSASGTGGDEQYFGPGTRLTVT.

The genes are TRBV7-2 and TRBJ1-5; a weak D match, TRBD1 (6 bases). The V end was cut by 2 bases, the J end by 7 bases, with 15 bases between. The CDR3 is 15 amino acids. CDR1 is SGHTA, CDR2 FQGNSA, per germline. CDR3 sequence: CASSLLQGSKQPQHF. The DNA of the CDR3 is TGTGCCAGCAGCTTACTACAGGGAAGTAAGCAGCCCCAGCATTTT. The variable domain in full, completed from reference TRBV7-2 and TRBJ1-5, reads GAGVSQSPSNKVTEKGKDVELRCDPISGHTALYWYRQSLGQGLEFLIYFQGNSAPDKSGLPSDRFSAERTGGSVSTLTIQRTQQEDSAVYLCASSLLQGSKQPQHFGDGTRLSIL.

The V gene is TRBV4-2, the J gene TRBJ2-1, with D perhaps matching TRBD2 (6 bases). The CDR3 extends over 14 amino acids. CDR1 and CDR2 (germline): LGHNA, YNFKEQ. Trimming pared 4 bases from V and 9 bases from J, leaving 16 bases between. The chain's CDR3 is CASSPRGEVIEQFF. The CDR3 DNA follows: TGTGCCAGCAGCCCCCGCGGGGAGGTAATTGAGCAGTTCTTC.

This chain connects TRBV11-3 to TRBJ2-2; D ambiguous. Per the germline V gene, CDR1 is SGHNT and CDR2 is YENEEA. The CDR3 length is 15 residues. V gave up 0 bases and J gave up 7 bases, with 12 bases separating them. CDR3 sequence reads: CASSLDEWSSGELFF. CDR3 nucleotides: TGTGCCAGCAGCTTAGATGAGTGGTCTAGCGGGGAGCTGTTTTTT.

The CDR3 is CSDASRGELYGYTF. The CDR3 nucleotides read TGCAGCGACGCTTCCAGGGGCGAACTATATGGCTACACCTTC. The chain employs TRBV29-1 and TRBJ1-2; tentative D call: TRBD1 (6 bases). V lost 7 bases and J 5 bases, leaving 20 bases between the germline ends. Germline lookup yields CDR1 SQVTM and CDR2 ANQGSEA. CDR3 length equals 14 residues.

The chain is built from TRBV30 and TRBJ2-3; tentative D call: TRBD2 (7 bases). The ends were cut back, 4 bases at V and 14 bases at J, with 22 bases in the middle. From germline, CDR1 is GTSNPN and CDR2 SVGIG (reference sequence). The CDR3 sequence is 13 residues long. The CDR3 sequence: CAWNAALGGLLYF. As DNA, the CDR3 is TGTGCCTGGAACGCGGCTCTCGGGGGGCTACTGTATTTT.

This clone was seen once. This rearrangement joins TRBV7-8 to TRBJ2-7, with 8 bases matching TRBD1. CDR3 size: 15 residues. V lost 6 bases, J lost 1 base, and 8 bases stayed unmatched. Germline V lookup: CDR1 SGHVS, CDR2 FQNEAQ. CDR3 sequence: CASSSQGAGSYEQYF. DNA for the CDR3: TGTGCCAGCAGTTCGCAGGGGGCGGGTTCCTACGAGCAGTACTTC.

The genes are TRBV7-8 and TRBJ1-1; 7 bases align to TRBD1. Looked up from germline, CDR1 is SGHVS and CDR2 is FQNEAQ. Germline trimming cut 0 bases from V and 11 bases from J; bases unmatched to any gene: 18. This CDR3 has 17 amino acids. CDR3 nucleotides: TGTGCCAGCAGCTTAGCGCAGTTATGGAGGGGGCAAGCGGCCGCTTTCTTT. Its translation: CASSLAQLWRGQAAAFF.

By share of the sample, this clone is medium-sized. The V gene is TRBV11-2, the J gene TRBJ2-7; D possibly corresponds to TRBD1 (6 bases). Trimming took off 5 bases at V and 3 bases at J, with 14 bases between the two ends. Per germline, CDR1 SGHAT and CDR2 FQNNGV. This CDR3 comprises 14 residues. This CDR3 is CASSPDRGLYEQYF. The CDR3 region has the DNA TGTGCCAGCAGCCCGGACAGAGGACTCTACGAGCAGTACTTC.

The chain couples TRBV18 to TRBJ2-5, with a possible D match to TRBD2 (6 bases). In germline, CDR1 is KGHSH, CDR2 LQKENI. This CDR3 spans 15 amino acids. The V end was cut by 3 bases, the J end by 4 bases, with 15 bases between. The CDR3 DNA reads TGTGCCAGCTCACCGACTATCGGGGGAGCAGAGACCCAGTACTTC. This gives the protein CASSPTIGGAETQYF.

The chain uses TRBV18 and TRBJ1-2; the match to TRBD1 covers 9 bases. CDR3 length: 16 residues. Trimming took 3 bases from V and 4 from J; bases not matched to a gene: 9. Looked up from germline, CDR1 is KGHSH and CDR2 is LQKENI. CDR3 region: CASSPGQGALGYGYTF. As DNA, the CDR3 is TGTGCCAGCTCACCGGGACAGGGAGCTTTGGGCTATGGCTACACCTTC.

V is TRBV18 and J is TRBJ2-7, with a weak D call TRBD1 (5 bases). The CDR3 loop spans 13 amino acids. Germline CDR1 reads KGHSH; CDR2 reads LQKENI. Trimming shortened V by 3 bases and J by 0 bases, and 6 bases separated the two germline ends. The CDR3 nucleotides read TGTGCCAGCTCACCGGGGCCCTCCTACGAGCAGTACTTC. Its protein is CASSPGPSYEQYF.

The table lists this clone with a few counts. The chain has TRBV7-9 and TRBJ2-7, with TRBD2 matching 11 bases. Germline V gene lookup returns CDR1 SEHNR and CDR2 FQNEAQ (reference sequence). This CDR3 region has 15 residues. Trimming at V came to 0 bases and at J to 6 bases, leaving 4 bases not matched to a gene. Here the CDR3 DNA reads TGTGCCAGCAGCTTAGCCGGGACTAGCGGCGGCGAGCAGTACTTC. Translating gives CASSLAGTSGGEQYF.

This chain uses TRBV7-6 with TRBJ2-5, with D unclear. The CDR3 runs 13 residues. Per germline, CDR1 SGHVS and CDR2 FNYEAQ. The ends were cut back, 4 bases at V and 4 bases at J, with 10 bases in the middle. The CDR3 DNA sequence: TGTGCCAGCAGCTCACCTCCGGTAGAGACCCAGTACTTC. As protein: CASSSPPVETQYF.

The chain combines TRBV7-3 with TRBJ1-2; 8 bases fit TRBD1. J gave up 4 bases and V 2 bases, and 6 bases lay outside the gene matches. The CDR3 sequence is 15 residues long. The germline gives CDR1 SGHTA, CDR2 FQGTGA. CDR3 in amino acids: CASSLGQGVTYGYTF. CDR3 bases: TGTGCCAGCAGCTTAGGACAGGGCGTTACCTATGGCTACACCTTC.

This clone was picked up one time. The rearrangement links TRBV7-2 to TRBJ2-2; 9 bases match TRBD2. The V gene end was trimmed by 5 bases and the J gene end by 5 bases; junction bases not matched to a gene: 6. This CDR3 region has 15 residues. Germline CDR1 and CDR2: SGHTA and FQGNSA. CDR3 loop: CASSRGLAATGELFF. CDR3 sequence (DNA): TGTGCCAGCAGCCGGGGACTAGCAGCGACCGGGGAGCTGTTTTTT.